One sample yielded the 29 T cell receptor beta chains listed below, sequenced in a study of radiation and T cells in renal cell carcinoma. Time point of the sample: blood 4 weeks post-SBRT, at nephrectomy. The treatment is: 15 Gy SBRT to primary tumor, nephrectomy 4 weeks later. Clones were read by immunoSEQ multiplex PCR, and TCRdb kept only the in-frame ones, dropping some. The sample yields approximately 65,000 clones, about 74% seen once. Sequencing was performed on blood, taken from a patient whose treatment included radiotherapy and nephrectomy. These receptors all come from a man between 60 and 75 years old with renal cell carcinoma.

Note on this clone: Compared with germline, one end of the junction differs, possibly owing to a read error. V is TRBV11-3 and J is TRBJ1-1, with unresolved D. The CDR3 loop spans 13 amino acids. Per germline, CDR1 SGHNT and CDR2 YENEEA. CDR3 amino acids: CASSLGGYTEVFF. The DNA of the CDR3 is TGTGCCAGCAGCTTAGGAGGGTACACTGAAGTTTTCTTT.

V gene TRBV19 combines with J gene TRBJ1-2; TRBD1 agrees at 10 bases. V lost 1 base and J lost 13; bases outside the gene matches: 9. This CDR3 contains 14 residues. Germline values: CDR1 LNHDA, CDR2 SQIVND (reference sequence). Here the CDR3 reads CASSIGPGQGIATF. Here the CDR3 DNA reads TGTGCCAGTAGTATAGGCCCGGGACAGGGGATCGCCACCTTC.

The gene calls are TRBV5-6 and TRBJ1-2, with D unresolved. The CDR3 consists of 13 residues. Trimming removed 5 bases from V and 1 base from J, with 9 bases in between. Germline-derived CDR1 and CDR2 are SGHDT and YYEEEE. The CDR3 coding sequence is TGTGCCAGCAGTCAACTCGTTAACTATGGCTACACCTTC. Its protein is CASSQLVNYGYTF.

V usage is TRBV7-2 and J usage is TRBJ2-7, with D possibly being TRBD1 (5 bases). V was shortened by 3 bases and J by 2 bases, with 14 bases between the two germline ends. CDR3 length equals 15 residues. Germline CDR1 is SGHTA and CDR2 is FQGNSA. The CDR3 reads CASSLGQGPPYEQYF. The CDR3 bases are TGTGCCAGCAGCTTGGGGCAGGGTCCCCCCTACGAGCAGTACTTC.

J is TRBJ2-7 and V is TRBV6-1, with 10 bases identical to TRBD1. This CDR3 spans 14 amino acids. Trimming at V came to 5 bases and at J to 3 bases, leaving 4 bases not matched to a gene. Germline V lookup: CDR1 MNHNS, CDR2 SASEGT. The CDR3: CASSSGTGDYEQYV. In nucleotides, the CDR3 is TGTGCCAGCAGTTCCGGGACAGGGGACTACGAGCAGTACGTC.

The chain employs TRBV2 and TRBJ2-3, with 7 bases matching TRBD1. The germline V gene has CDR1 SNHLY and CDR2 FYNNEI. Trimming took 8 bases from V and 2 from J; bases not matched to a gene: 10. This CDR3 has 15 amino acids. The DNA for the CDR3 is TGTGCCAGCGGCCTGGGGACAGAGTCCACAGATACGCAGTATTTT. It codes for CASGLGTESTDTQYF.

The J gene is TRBJ2-1, the V gene TRBV27; TRBD2 is a possible D gene (9 bases). Germline-derived CDR1 and CDR2 are MNHEY and SMNVEV (reference sequence). This CDR3 has 16 residues. Trimming removed 6 bases from V and 7 bases from J, with 22 bases in between. DNA of the CDR3: TGTGCCAGCAGGCAGGGGGCGGGAGGGCCTAATAATGAGCAGTTCTTC. This gives the protein CASRQGAGGPNNEQFF.

This clone was seen only a few times. CDR3 in amino acids: CSARPQDTQYF. The CDR3 DNA is TGCAGTGCTAGACCCCAAGATACGCAGTATTTT. The chain combines TRBV20-1 with TRBJ2-3; D gene unclear. CDR1 and CDR2 from the germline V gene are DFQATT and SNEGSKA (reference sequence). Trimming pared 2 bases from V and 5 bases from J, leaving 5 bases between. The CDR3 covers 11 residues.

This chain uses TRBV6-4 with TRBJ1-6; TRBD1 matches at 10 bases. The CDR3 has 15 residues. Germline lookup yields CDR1 MRHNA and CDR2 SNTAGT. V shed 3 bases, J shed 11 bases, and the junction held 7 bases outside the gene matches. CDR3 sequence (DNA): TGTGCCAGCAGTGAGGCGGGACAGGGGACGGCACCCCTCCACTTT. Protein product: CASSEAGQGTAPLHF.

The rearrangement uses TRBV5-1 and TRBJ2-3, with no clear D. The V end lost 0 bases, the J end lost 2 bases, and 10 bases lay between the germline ends. Germline loops: CDR1 SGHRS, CDR2 YFSETQ. The CDR3 runs 15 residues. The CDR3 DNA sequence: TGCGCCAGCAGCTTGGTTCCGCAGGACACAGATACGCAGTATTTT. It yields the protein CASSLVPQDTDTQYF. Filled out from reference TRBV5-1 and TRBJ2-3, the complete variable domain reads KAGVTQTPRYLIKTRGQQVTLSCSPISGHRSVSWYQQTPGQGLQFLFEYFSETQRNKGNFPGRFSGRQFSNSRSEMNVSTLELGDSALYLCASSLVPQDTDTQYFGPGTRLTVL.

The chain joins TRBV4-1 to TRBJ2-7; D uncertain. This CDR3 has 14 amino acids. Germline V gives CDR1 MGHRA, CDR2 YSYEKL. Trimming removed 6 bases at V and 0 bases at J, with 12 bases between. The CDR3 DNA sequence: TGCGCCAGCAGGGCAGAGTTGAGCTCCTACGAGCAGTACGTC. It translates to CASRAELSSYEQYV.

This chain uses TRBV28 with TRBJ1-2; no definite D call. Germline assignment: CDR1 MDHEN and CDR2 SYDVKM. V shed 7 bases and J shed 4 bases, with 19 bases lying between them. The CDR3 length is 15 residues. CDR3 DNA: TGTGCCAGCACCACGGCCTGGCAAGCCCTCTATGGCTACACCTTC. Its translation is CASTTAWQALYGYTF.

As to this clone: This CDR3 is also generated by other DNA sequences in the sample. The chain has TRBV2 and TRBJ2-1; 9 bases map to TRBD2. V dropped 2 bases and J dropped 3; count of bases not matched to a gene: 2. This CDR3 is built from 15 residues. Germline loops: CDR1 SNHLY, CDR2 FYNNEI. The CDR3 bases are TGTGCCAGCAGTGAATTAGCGGGAGTCTACAATGAGCAGTTCTTC. It encodes CASSELAGVYNEQFF.

The J gene is TRBJ2-4, the V gene TRBV4-2; TRBD1 agrees at 8 bases. J lost 0 bases, V lost 4 bases, and 5 bases had no gene match. The CDR3 totals 16 residues. Germline V gene data show CDR1 as LGHNA and CDR2 as YNFKEQ. In nucleotides, the CDR3 is TGTGCCAGCAGCCCGGGACAGGAACTAGCCAAAAACATTCAGTACTTC. The encoded protein is CASSPGQELAKNIQYF.

The CDR3 DNA reads as TGTGCCAGCAGCGAAATTTATAGAGGCTACACCTTC. Translating it yields CASSEIYRGYTF. The J gene is TRBJ1-2, the V gene TRBV9, with D hard to call. In germline, CDR1 is SGDLS, CDR2 YYNGEE. The CDR3 runs to 12 residues. V was trimmed by 3 bases and J by 8 bases, leaving 11 bases between them.

The rearrangement joins TRBV30 to TRBJ1-5, with unresolved D. The V end lost 6 bases, the J end lost 2 bases, and 8 bases lay between the germline ends. This CDR3 is 12 amino acids long. Germline CDR1 is GTSNPN and CDR2 is SVGIG (reference sequence). The CDR3 bases are TGTGCCTGCGATCTAGGCAATCAGCCCCAGCATTTT. Encoded protein: CACDLGNQPQHF. The variable domain in full, with the rest retrieved from reference TRBV30 and TRBJ1-5, is SQTIHQWPATLVQPVGSPLSLECTVEGTSNPNLYWYRQAAGRGLQLLFYSVGIGQISSEVPQNLSASRPQDRQFILSSKKLLLSDSGFYLCACDLGNQPQHFGDGTRLSIL.

V and J are TRBV28 and TRBJ2-7; D is unresolved. The V gene's germline CDR1 is MDHEN and CDR2 SYDVKM. This CDR3 is 13 amino acids long. V was pared by 2 bases and J by 6 bases, with 11 bases between. DNA for the CDR3: TGTGCCAGCAGTTTAAGTGAGTTAGGCGAGCAGTACGTC. It translates to CASSLSELGEQYV.

This clone was detected a few times. The rearrangement uses TRBV5-6 and TRBJ2-1; D is undetermined. Deletions cut 5 bases from V and 4 bases from J, with 13 bases between. The CDR3 is made up of 14 amino acids. Germline CDR1 reads SGHDT; CDR2 reads YYEEEE. The CDR3 is CASRLLEVYNEQFF. The CDR3 DNA is TGTGCCAGCAGGCTTCTTGAGGTTTACAATGAGCAGTTCTTC.

The chain has TRBV10-3 and TRBJ1-1; 7 positions agree with TRBD1. CDR1 is ENHRY and CDR2 is SYGVKD in the germline V gene. Trimming at V came to 6 bases and at J to 3 bases, leaving 4 bases not matched to a gene. The CDR3 has 13 amino acids. CDR3 bases: TGTGCCATCAGGGAAGACAGGGACACTGAAGCTTTCTTT. It yields the protein CAIREDRDTEAFF.

V and J are TRBV7-2 and TRBJ1-1, with a weak D call TRBD1 (6 bases). V lost 4 bases and J 5 bases, leaving 11 bases between the germline ends. This CDR3 region has 13 residues. Germline CDR1 and CDR2: SGHTA and FQGNSA. CDR3 amino acids: CASSSDRMTEAFF. For the CDR3, the DNA is TGTGCCAGCAGCTCTGACAGGATGACTGAAGCTTTCTTT. The full variable domain, its missing parts supplied by reference TRBV7-2 and TRBJ1-1, is GAGVSQSPSNKVTEKGKDVELRCDPISGHTALYWYRQSLGQGLEFLIYFQGNSAPDKSGLPSDRFSAERTGGSVSTLTIQRTQQEDSAVYLCASSSDRMTEAFFGQGTRLTVV.

V and J are TRBV27 and TRBJ1-2, with 9 nucleotides matching TRBD1. Germline V lookup: CDR1 MNHEY, CDR2 SMNVEV (reference sequence). The CDR3 has 13 residues. The V and J ends lost 6 bases and 6 bases, in that order; junction bases with no gene match: 5. The CDR3 spells CASRVTGGNGYTF. The CDR3 nucleotides read TGTGCCAGCAGAGTAACAGGGGGCAATGGCTACACCTTC.

This clone has more than one count but fewer than ten. The rearrangement links TRBV12-5 to TRBJ2-7; D gene uncertain. Trimming took 7 bases from V and 1 from J, leaving 5 bases between them. The CDR3 consists of 11 residues. CDR1 is LGHNT, CDR2 FRNRAP, per germline. The CDR3 DNA follows: TGTGCTAGTGCCCTGTCCTACGAGCAGTACTTC. Protein product: CASALSYEQYF.

The chain uses TRBV7-2 and TRBJ2-7; D is uncertain. Germline V gene sequence: CDR1 SGHTA, CDR2 FQGNSA. The CDR3 sequence is 13 residues long. The V end was cut by 5 bases, the J end by 6 bases, with 14 bases between. CDR3 nucleotide sequence: TGTGCCAGCAGCGCGTCGGCCATTCTCGAGCAGTACTTC. Amino acids: CASSASAILEQYF.

The chain is built from TRBV10-3 and TRBJ1-1, with D uncertain. CDR1 is ENHRY and CDR2 is SYGVKD in the germline V gene. The V gene lost 0 bases and the J gene lost 4 bases, with 9 bases spanning the gap. CDR3 size: 14 residues. This CDR3 reads CAISESVGPTEAFF. CDR3 nucleotide sequence: TGTGCCATCAGTGAGTCGGTGGGTCCCACTGAAGCTTTCTTT.

For this clone: Other DNA sequences within the sample encode an identical CDR3. The chain carries TRBV19 and TRBJ1-2; D not resolved. Per germline, CDR1 LNHDA and CDR2 SQIVND (reference sequence). CDR3 length: 13 amino acids. V was trimmed by 1 base and J by 2 bases, leaving 5 bases between them. In DNA form, the CDR3 reads TGTGCCAGTAGTATAGGGGCAAACTATGGCTACACCTTC. Translation: CASSIGANYGYTF.

The V call is TRBV6-1, the J call TRBJ1-2, with D uncertain. V was pared by 4 bases and J by 5 bases, with 8 bases between. This CDR3 region has 12 residues. The germline V gene has CDR1 MNHNS and CDR2 SASEGT. The CDR3 loop reads CASSGSGYGYTF. The CDR3, as DNA: TGTGCCAGCAGTGGATCGGGATATGGCTACACCTTC.

As concerns this clone: The junction departs from the called germline gene at one end, perhaps through a read error. The gene calls are TRBV23-1 and TRBJ1-5; D call uncertain. TRBV23-1 is annotated as an ORF whose role is uncertain. This CDR3 is built from 12 residues. For the CDR3, the DNA is TGTCTAATGAGGAAGGACAATCAGCCCCAGCATTTT. Translated: CLMRKDNQPQHF.

This clone has a single count. J is TRBJ2-5 and V is TRBV11-2; D is ambiguous. The ends were cut back, 4 bases at V and 7 bases at J, with 19 bases in the middle. The CDR3 covers 15 residues. CDR1 SGHAT and CDR2 FQNNGV come from the germline V gene. CDR3 sequence (DNA): TGTGCCAGCAGCTCCCTGACGGGCCCTCCCGGGACCCAGTACTTC. As protein: CASSSLTGPPGTQYF.

This chain's CDR3 is CASSWTVSGANVLTF. In DNA, the CDR3 is TGTGCCAGCAGCTGGACAGTCTCTGGGGCCAACGTCCTGACTTTC. The V call is TRBV6-5, the J call TRBJ2-6; TRBD1 might be the D (6 bases). The V gene lost 6 bases and the J gene lost 0 bases, with 9 bases spanning the gap. The CDR3 is 15 amino acids. Germline values: CDR1 MNHEY, CDR2 SVGAGI.